One and the same sample provided the 18 T cell receptor beta chains below, sequenced in a study of T cell responses to AZD1222 COVID-19 vaccine. Here immunoSEQ multiplex PCR was the method, and the copy in TCRdb shows in-frame clones only, minus some. The sample lists roughly 190,000 clones, 92% occurring once. The sample here was peripheral blood, taken on day 0 of AZD1222 vaccination. The receptors derive from an adult in good health.

J is TRBJ2-2 and V is TRBV5-4, with D perhaps TRBD2 (5 bases). The CDR3 runs 17 residues. Germline CDR1 is SGHNT and CDR2 is YYREEE (reference sequence). With 0 bases removed from V and 5 bases from J, the gap between germline ends came to 17 bases. This CDR3 is CASSLAGVYADTGELFF. Here the CDR3 DNA reads TGTGCCAGCAGCTTGGCCGGGGTATATGCGGATACCGGGGAGCTGTTTTTT.

The chain's CDR3 is CASSAQASNQPQHF. The CDR3 DNA reads as TGTGCCAGCAGCGCACAGGCGAGCAATCAGCCCCAGCATTTT. The chain has TRBV6-5 and TRBJ1-5, with a weak D call TRBD1 (5 bases). This CDR3 has 14 amino acids. The V end lost 6 bases, the J end lost 1 base, and 10 bases lay between the germline ends. Germline-derived CDR1 and CDR2 are MNHEY and SVGAGI.

The V gene is TRBV7-2, the J gene TRBJ2-1; maybe TRBD1 (6 bases). CDR3 size: 14 residues. The V end was cut by 5 bases, the J end by 6 bases, with 14 bases between. Germline CDR1 SGHTA, CDR2 FQGNSA. The CDR3 region has the DNA TGTGCCAGCAGCCCCGACCCAGGGGTCAATGAGCAGTTCTTC. Translated: CASSPDPGVNEQFF. The whole variable domain, filled in from reference TRBV7-2 and TRBJ2-1, reads GAGVSQSPSNKVTEKGKDVELRCDPISGHTALYWYRQSLGQGLEFLIYFQGNSAPDKSGLPSDRFSAERTGGSVSTLTIQRTQQEDSAVYLCASSPDPGVNEQFFGPGTRLTVL.

This clone was seen a single time. The chain carries TRBV24-1 and TRBJ1-2; a possible D gene is TRBD1 (5 bases). Trimming cost V 5 bases and J 8 bases, with 17 bases left between them. The CDR3 has 14 amino acids. Germline lookup yields CDR1 KGHDR and CDR2 SFDVKD. This chain's CDR3 is CATSGGQGSGGYTF. DNA for the CDR3: TGTGCCACCAGTGGCGGGCAGGGATCGGGGGGCTACACCTTC.

This clone came up once. The chain recombines TRBV28 with TRBJ2-2, with TRBD1 identical over 9 bases. V gave up 7 bases and J gave up 5 bases; unmatched junction bases: 5. From germline, CDR1 is MDHEN and CDR2 SYDVKM. CDR3 length: 14 amino acids. This CDR3 reads CASIPGQGTGELFF. As DNA, the CDR3 is TGTGCCAGCATTCCGGGACAGGGTACCGGGGAGCTGTTTTTT.

The chain joins TRBV11-2 to TRBJ1-1, with 8 bases aligning to TRBD1. The CDR3 runs to 14 residues. V lost 8 bases, J lost 0 bases, and 5 bases stayed unmatched. The V gene's germline CDR1 is SGHAT and CDR2 FQNNGV. DNA for the CDR3: TGTGCCAGCGGGGGGACAGGCATGAACACTGAAGCTTTCTTT. Protein product: CASGGTGMNTEAFF.

The V gene is TRBV10-3, the J gene TRBJ1-4, with D unclear. The germline CDR1 and CDR2 sequences are ENHRY and SYGVKD. V lost 3 bases, J lost 7 bases, and 15 bases lay in between. The CDR3 length is 15 residues. DNA of the CDR3: TGTGCCATCAGTGATGGTGCCTCAATTGGTGAAAAACTGTTTTTT. Translating gives CAISDGASIGEKLFF.

The chain recombines TRBV5-8 with TRBJ2-5, with D uncertain. Germline V gene sequence: CDR1 SGHTS, CDR2 YDEGEE. Deletions cut 6 bases from V and 0 bases from J, with 6 bases between. The CDR3 extends over 12 amino acids. The CDR3 DNA reads as TGTGCCAGCAATGGAGACCAAGAGACCCAGTACTTC. Its protein product is CASNGDQETQYF.

The gene calls are TRBV28 and TRBJ2-1; D call uncertain. In germline, CDR1 is MDHEN, CDR2 SYDVKM. V lost 6 bases and J lost 0, with 18 bases in between. CDR3 length: 17 residues. CDR3 nucleotides: TGTGCCAGCAGAACGACCGTTTCCCTGAGCTCCTACAATGAGCAGTTCTTC. Protein sequence: CASRTTVSLSSYNEQFF. The whole variable domain, remainder taken from reference TRBV28 and TRBJ2-1, is DVKVTQSSRYLVKRTGEKVFLECVQDMDHENMFWYRQDPGLGLRLIYFSYDVKMKEKGDIPEGYSVSREKKERFSLILESASTNQTSMYLCASRTTVSLSSYNEQFFGPGTRLTVL.

The J gene is TRBJ1-6, the V gene TRBV13; the D gene is possibly TRBD1 (6 bases). V shed 6 bases and J shed 8 bases, with 14 bases lying between them. The length of the CDR3 is 14 residues. CDR1 PRHDT and CDR2 FYEKMQ come from the germline V gene (reference sequence). The CDR3 coding sequence is TGTGCCAGCAGTCTAGGGGGGCTCGATTCACCCCTCCACTTT. The encoded protein is CASSLGGLDSPLHF.

The V call is TRBV9, the J call TRBJ1-1; TRBD1 is a possible D gene (5 bases). The CDR3 is 15 residues long. CDR1 and CDR2 (germline): SGDLS, YYNGEE. The V gene lost 0 bases and the J gene lost 0 bases, with 9 bases spanning the gap. CDR3 protein: CASSVVSGMNTEAFF. CDR3 in DNA: TGTGCCAGCAGCGTAGTTTCAGGGATGAACACTGAAGCTTTCTTT.

The V call is TRBV30, the J call TRBJ1-3, with D unclear. Trimming took off 0 bases at V and 4 bases at J, with 10 bases between the two ends. The CDR3 extends over 14 amino acids. Germline V gene lookup returns CDR1 GTSNPN and CDR2 SVGIG (reference sequence). CDR3 in amino acids: CAWSVLTFGNTIYF. The DNA for the CDR3 is TGTGCCTGGAGTGTACTGACCTTCGGAAACACCATATATTTT. The variable domain in full, completed from reference TRBV30 and TRBJ1-3, reads SQTIHQWPATLVQPVGSPLSLECTVEGTSNPNLYWYRQAAGRGLQLLFYSVGIGQISSEVPQNLSASRPQDRQFILSSKKLLLSDSGFYLCAWSVLTFGNTIYFGEGSWLTVV.

V gene TRBV5-1 combines with J gene TRBJ1-1, with D hard to call. CDR1 SGHRS and CDR2 YFSETQ come from the germline V gene. The V and J ends lost 7 bases and 0 bases respectively, with 10 bases between them. The CDR3 totals 13 residues. CDR3 nucleotides: TGCGCCAGCCAAAGCCTCATGAACACTGAAGCTTTCTTT. Translation: CASQSLMNTEAFF.

This chain joins TRBV5-1 and TRBJ2-1; no firm D call. From germline, CDR1 is SGHRS and CDR2 YFSETQ. V was trimmed by 0 bases and J by 2 bases, leaving 6 bases between them. CDR3 length: 14 amino acids. In nucleotides, the CDR3 is TGCGCCAGCAGCTTGGGGCAGCCCTACAATGAGCAGTTCTTC. Translating it yields CASSLGQPYNEQFF.

The chain employs TRBV10-3 and TRBJ2-1, with D perhaps matching TRBD2 (6 bases). The CDR3 runs to 16 residues. Germline V gene lookup returns CDR1 ENHRY and CDR2 SYGVKD. The V end was cut by 0 bases, the J end by 4 bases, with 13 bases between. The CDR3 sequence: CAISESRDSIYNEQFF. In DNA, the CDR3 is TGTGCCATCAGTGAGTCGAGGGACTCAATATACAATGAGCAGTTCTTC.

Only one count was recorded for this clone. The V gene is TRBV4-1, the J gene TRBJ2-7; 7 bases fit TRBD1. From germline, CDR1 is MGHRA and CDR2 YSYEKL. V lost 4 bases and J lost 9; bases outside the gene matches: 12. CDR3 length: 14 amino acids. This CDR3 reads CASSPGTDKWGQYF. CDR3 coding DNA: TGCGCCAGCAGCCCTGGGACAGACAAATGGGGGCAGTACTTC.

This chain connects TRBV7-2 to TRBJ1-5, with 8 bases matching TRBD1. CDR1 is SGHTA, CDR2 FQGNSA, per germline. The CDR3 totals 14 residues. The trim removed 6 bases at V and 2 bases at J, leaving 3 bases unmatched. The CDR3 loop is CASSPGGGNQPQHF. In DNA, the CDR3 is TGTGCCAGCAGTCCAGGGGGCGGCAATCAGCCCCAGCATTTT.

The V call is TRBV5-1, the J call TRBJ2-7; 8 nucleotides align to TRBD2. The CDR3 is 16 residues long. Unmatched junction bases numbered 10, after V lost 0 bases and J lost 5 bases. Germline V gene data show CDR1 as SGHRS and CDR2 as YFSETQ. CDR3 sequence: CASSLEGPGGAHEQYF. The CDR3 DNA is TGCGCCAGCAGCTTGGAGGGACCGGGGGGGGCCCACGAGCAGTACTTC.